This entry concerns a single T cell receptor beta chain. This sample is part of a study of blood T cell repertoires in COVID-19. Overall study context: Researchers got acute and convalescent COVID-19 samples from the United States, Italy and Spain. PBMCs, B-cell-depleted T cells, or T cells provided the cDNA or gDNA that made up the material.

How the authors handled the data: By means of reference gene primer amplification, nucleated cell counts were estimated. This table comes from immunoSEQ multiplex PCR, and its TCRdb copy is limited to in-frame clones, with some not included. V, J and clone size reflect that table, while D and trimming were determined from the DNA. The data contain over 120,000 clones, approximately 88% of them singletons. Germline V CDR1 and CDR2: MNHEY, SVGAGI. The CDR3 consists of 15 residues. Trimming at V came to 0 bases and at J to 8 bases, leaving 6 bases not matched to a gene. This clonotype was obtained from a man aged 70 or older with acute or convalescent COVID-19. The chain employs TRBV6-5 and TRBJ2-2, with 7 bases that match TRBD2. Sequencing used peripheral blood. The CDR3 region is CASSYSYSGGGELFF. Here the CDR3 DNA reads TGTGCCAGCAGTTACTCCTATTCGGGGGGTGGGGAGCTGTTTTTT.